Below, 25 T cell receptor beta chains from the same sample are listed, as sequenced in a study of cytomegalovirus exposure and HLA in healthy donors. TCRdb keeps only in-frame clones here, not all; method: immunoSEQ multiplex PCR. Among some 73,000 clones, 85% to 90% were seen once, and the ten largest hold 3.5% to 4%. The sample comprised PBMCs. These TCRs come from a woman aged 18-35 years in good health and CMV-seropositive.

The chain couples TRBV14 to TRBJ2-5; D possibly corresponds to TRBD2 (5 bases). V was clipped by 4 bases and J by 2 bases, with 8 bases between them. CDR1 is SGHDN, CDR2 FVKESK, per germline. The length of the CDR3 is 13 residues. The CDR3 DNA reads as TGTGCCAGCAGCCGACTAAGGCAAGAGACCCAGTACTTC. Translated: CASSRLRQETQYF. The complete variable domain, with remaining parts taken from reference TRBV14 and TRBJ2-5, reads EAGVTQFPSHSVIEKGQTVTLRCDPISGHDNLYWYRRVMGKEIKFLLHFVKESKQDESGMPNNRFLAERTGGTYSTLKVQPAELEDSGVYFCASSRLRQETQYFGPGTRLLVL.

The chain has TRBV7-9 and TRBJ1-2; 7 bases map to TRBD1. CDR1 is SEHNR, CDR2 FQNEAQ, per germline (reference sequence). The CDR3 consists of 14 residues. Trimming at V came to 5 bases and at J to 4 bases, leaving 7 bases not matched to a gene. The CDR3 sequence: CASSLGGASYGYTF. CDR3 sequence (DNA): TGTGCCAGCAGCCTAGGGGGCGCGAGCTATGGCTACACCTTC.

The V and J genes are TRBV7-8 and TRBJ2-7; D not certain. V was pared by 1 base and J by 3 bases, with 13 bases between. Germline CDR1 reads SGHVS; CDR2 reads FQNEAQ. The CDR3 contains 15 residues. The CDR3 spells CASSLERGPNYEQYF. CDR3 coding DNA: TGTGCCAGCAGCTTAGAGAGAGGCCCGAACTACGAGCAGTACTTC.

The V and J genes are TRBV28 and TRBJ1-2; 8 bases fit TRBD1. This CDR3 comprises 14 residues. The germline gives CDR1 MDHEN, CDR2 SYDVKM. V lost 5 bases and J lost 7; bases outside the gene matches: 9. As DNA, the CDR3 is TGTGCCAGCAGTCCCGACCCAGGGGGCTTTGGCTACACCTTC. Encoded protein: CASSPDPGGFGYTF.

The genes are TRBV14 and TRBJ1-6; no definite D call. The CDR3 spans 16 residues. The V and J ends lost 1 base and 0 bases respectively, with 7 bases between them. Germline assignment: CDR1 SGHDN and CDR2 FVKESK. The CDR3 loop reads CASSQGGPSYNSPLHF. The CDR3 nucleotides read TGTGCCAGCAGCCAAGGAGGGCCCTCCTATAATTCACCCCTCCACTTT.

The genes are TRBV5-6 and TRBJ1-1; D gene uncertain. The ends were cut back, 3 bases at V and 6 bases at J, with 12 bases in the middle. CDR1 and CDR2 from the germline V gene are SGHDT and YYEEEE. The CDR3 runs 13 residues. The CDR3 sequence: CASSSSTGAEAFF. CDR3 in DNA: TGTGCCAGCAGCTCTAGCACTGGCGCTGAAGCTTTCTTT.

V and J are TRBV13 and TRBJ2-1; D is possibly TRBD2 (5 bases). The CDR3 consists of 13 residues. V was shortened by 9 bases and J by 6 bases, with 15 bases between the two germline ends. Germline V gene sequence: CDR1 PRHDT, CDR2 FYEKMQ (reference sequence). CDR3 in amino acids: CASMKDSVNEQFF. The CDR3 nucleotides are TGTGCCAGTATGAAGGACTCGGTCAATGAGCAGTTCTTC.

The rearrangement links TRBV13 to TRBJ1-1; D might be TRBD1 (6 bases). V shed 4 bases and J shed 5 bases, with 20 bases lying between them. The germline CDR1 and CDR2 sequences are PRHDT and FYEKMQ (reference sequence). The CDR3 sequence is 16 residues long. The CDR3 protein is CASSSTQRQAETEAFF. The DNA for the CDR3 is TGTGCCAGCAGCTCCACTCAACGACAGGCAGAGACTGAAGCTTTCTTT.

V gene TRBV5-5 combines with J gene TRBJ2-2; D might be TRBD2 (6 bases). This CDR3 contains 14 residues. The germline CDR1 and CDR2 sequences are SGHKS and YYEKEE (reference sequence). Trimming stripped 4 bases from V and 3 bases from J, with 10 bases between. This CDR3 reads CASSLGLDTGELFF. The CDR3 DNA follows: TGTGCCAGCAGCCTGGGACTTGACACCGGGGAGCTGTTTTTT.

This chain's CDR3 is CASSASGYSYEQYF. The CDR3, as DNA: TGTGCCAGCAGCGCGAGCGGGTACTCCTACGAGCAGTACTTC. This chain connects TRBV2 to TRBJ2-7, with D perhaps TRBD2 (6 bases). The CDR3 consists of 14 residues. CDR1 is SNHLY and CDR2 is FYNNEI in the germline V gene. Trimming removed 6 bases at V and 0 bases at J, with 12 bases between.

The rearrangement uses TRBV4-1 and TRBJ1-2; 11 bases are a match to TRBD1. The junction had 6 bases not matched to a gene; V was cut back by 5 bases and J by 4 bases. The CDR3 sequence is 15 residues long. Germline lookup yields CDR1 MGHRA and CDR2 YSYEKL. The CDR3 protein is CASSTGQGAGYGYTF. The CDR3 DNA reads TGCGCCAGCAGCACCGGACAGGGGGCGGGCTATGGCTACACCTTC.

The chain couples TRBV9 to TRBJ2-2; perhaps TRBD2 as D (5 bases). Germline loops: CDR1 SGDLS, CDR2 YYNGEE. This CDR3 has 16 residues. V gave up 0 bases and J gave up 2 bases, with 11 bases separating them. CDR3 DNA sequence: TGTGCCAGCAGCGTAGGGGATGGGAGAAACACCGGGGAGCTGTTTTTT. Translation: CASSVGDGRNTGELFF.

CDR3 in amino acids: CASSQDSTGGTGELFF. CDR3 DNA: TGCGCCAGCAGCCAAGATTCGACAGGGGGGACCGGGGAGCTGTTTTTT. This sequence joins TRBV4-3 and TRBJ2-2; 9 bases agree with TRBD1. Losses at the gene ends were 0 bases for V and 5 bases for J; bases not matched to a gene: 4. Germline loops: CDR1 LGHNA, CDR2 YSLEER. The CDR3 is 16 residues long.

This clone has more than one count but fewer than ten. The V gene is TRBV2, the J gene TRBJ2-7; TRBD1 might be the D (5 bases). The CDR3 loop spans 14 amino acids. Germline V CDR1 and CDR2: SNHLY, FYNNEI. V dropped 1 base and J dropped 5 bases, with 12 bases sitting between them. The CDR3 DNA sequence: TGTGCCAGCAGTGAAGACAGGAAACCCCACGAGCAGTACTTC. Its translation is CASSEDRKPHEQYF.

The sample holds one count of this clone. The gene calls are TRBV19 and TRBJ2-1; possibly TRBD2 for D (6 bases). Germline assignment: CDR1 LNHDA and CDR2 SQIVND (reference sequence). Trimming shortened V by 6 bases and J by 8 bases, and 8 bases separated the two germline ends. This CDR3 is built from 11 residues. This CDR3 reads CASSGRDEQFF. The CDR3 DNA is TGTGCCAGTAGCGGGAGAGATGAGCAGTTCTTC. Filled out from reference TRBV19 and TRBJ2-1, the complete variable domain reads DGGITQSPKYLFRKEGQNVTLSCEQNLNHDAMYWYRQDPGQGLRLIYYSQIVNDFQKGDIAEGYSVSREKKESFPLTVTSAQKNPTAFYLCASSGRDEQFFGPGTRLTVL.

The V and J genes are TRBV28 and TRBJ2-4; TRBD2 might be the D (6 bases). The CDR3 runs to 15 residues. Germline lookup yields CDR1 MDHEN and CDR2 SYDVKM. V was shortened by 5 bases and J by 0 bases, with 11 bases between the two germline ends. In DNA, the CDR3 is TGTGCCAGCAGTATCCGGGAGTTAGCCAAAAACATTCAGTACTTC. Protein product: CASSIRELAKNIQYF.

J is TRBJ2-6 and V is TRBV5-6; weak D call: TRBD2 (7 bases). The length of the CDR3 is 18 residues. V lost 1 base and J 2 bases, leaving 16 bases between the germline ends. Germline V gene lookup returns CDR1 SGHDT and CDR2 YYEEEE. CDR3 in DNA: TGTGCCAGCAGCTTGTTAGGGCAGGGGAGGGCTGGGGCCAACGTCCTGACTTTC. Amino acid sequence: CASSLLGQGRAGANVLTF.

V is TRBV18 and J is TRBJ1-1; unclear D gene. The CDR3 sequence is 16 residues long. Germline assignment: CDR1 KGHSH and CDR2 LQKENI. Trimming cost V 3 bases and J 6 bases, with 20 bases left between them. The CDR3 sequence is CASSPPVGEQLPEAFF. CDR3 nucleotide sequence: TGTGCCAGCTCACCCCCCGTAGGCGAACAGTTGCCTGAAGCTTTCTTT.

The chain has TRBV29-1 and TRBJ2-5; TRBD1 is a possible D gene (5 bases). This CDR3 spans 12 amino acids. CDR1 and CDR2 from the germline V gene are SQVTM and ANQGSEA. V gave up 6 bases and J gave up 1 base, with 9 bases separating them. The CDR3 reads CSVRATQETQYF. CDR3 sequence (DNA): TGCAGCGTCAGGGCTACCCAAGAGACCCAGTACTTC.

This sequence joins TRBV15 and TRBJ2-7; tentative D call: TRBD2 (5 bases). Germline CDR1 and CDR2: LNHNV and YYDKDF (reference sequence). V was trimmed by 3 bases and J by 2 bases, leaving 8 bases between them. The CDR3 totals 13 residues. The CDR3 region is CATSRDSTYEQYF. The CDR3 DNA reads TGTGCCACCAGCAGGGACTCGACCTACGAGCAGTACTTC. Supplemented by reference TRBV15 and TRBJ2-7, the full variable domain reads DAMVIQNPRYQVTQFGKPVTLSCSQTLNHNVMYWYQQKSSQAPKLLFHYYDKDFNNEADTPDNFQSRRPNTSFCFLDIRSPGLGDTAMYLCATSRDSTYEQYFGPGTRLTVT.

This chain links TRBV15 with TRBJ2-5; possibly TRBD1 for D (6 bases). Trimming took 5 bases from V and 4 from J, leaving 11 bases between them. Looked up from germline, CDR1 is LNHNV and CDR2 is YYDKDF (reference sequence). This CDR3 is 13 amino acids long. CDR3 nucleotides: TGTGCCACCAGCTCCCGAGGGGGAGAGACCCAGTACTTC. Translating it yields CATSSRGGETQYF.

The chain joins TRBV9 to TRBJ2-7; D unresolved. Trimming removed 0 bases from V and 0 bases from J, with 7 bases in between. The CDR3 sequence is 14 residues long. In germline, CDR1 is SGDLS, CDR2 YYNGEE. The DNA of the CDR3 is TGTGCCAGCAGCGTAGGTCCTAGCTCCTACGAGCAGTACTTC. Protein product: CASSVGPSSYEQYF.

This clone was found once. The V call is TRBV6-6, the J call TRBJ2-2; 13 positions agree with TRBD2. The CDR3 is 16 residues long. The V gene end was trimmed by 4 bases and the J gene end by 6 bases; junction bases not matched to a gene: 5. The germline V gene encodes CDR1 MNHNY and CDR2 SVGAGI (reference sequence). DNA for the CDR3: TGTGCCAGCAGTTTTGGACTAGCGGGAGTGGCCGGGGAGCTGTTTTTT. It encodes CASSFGLAGVAGELFF.

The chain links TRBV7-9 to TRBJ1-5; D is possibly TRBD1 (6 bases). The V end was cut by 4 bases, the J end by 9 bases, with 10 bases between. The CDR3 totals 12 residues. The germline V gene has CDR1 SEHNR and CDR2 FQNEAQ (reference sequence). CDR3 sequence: CASSWDTGPQHF. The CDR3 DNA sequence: TGTGCCAGCAGCTGGGACACTGGGCCCCAGCATTTT.

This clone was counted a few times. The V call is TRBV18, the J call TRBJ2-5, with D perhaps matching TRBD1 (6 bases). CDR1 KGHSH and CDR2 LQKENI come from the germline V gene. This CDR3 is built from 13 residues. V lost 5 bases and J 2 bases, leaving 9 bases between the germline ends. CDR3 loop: CASSSQGQETQYF. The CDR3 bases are TGTGCCAGCTCATCGCAGGGGCAAGAGACCCAGTACTTC.